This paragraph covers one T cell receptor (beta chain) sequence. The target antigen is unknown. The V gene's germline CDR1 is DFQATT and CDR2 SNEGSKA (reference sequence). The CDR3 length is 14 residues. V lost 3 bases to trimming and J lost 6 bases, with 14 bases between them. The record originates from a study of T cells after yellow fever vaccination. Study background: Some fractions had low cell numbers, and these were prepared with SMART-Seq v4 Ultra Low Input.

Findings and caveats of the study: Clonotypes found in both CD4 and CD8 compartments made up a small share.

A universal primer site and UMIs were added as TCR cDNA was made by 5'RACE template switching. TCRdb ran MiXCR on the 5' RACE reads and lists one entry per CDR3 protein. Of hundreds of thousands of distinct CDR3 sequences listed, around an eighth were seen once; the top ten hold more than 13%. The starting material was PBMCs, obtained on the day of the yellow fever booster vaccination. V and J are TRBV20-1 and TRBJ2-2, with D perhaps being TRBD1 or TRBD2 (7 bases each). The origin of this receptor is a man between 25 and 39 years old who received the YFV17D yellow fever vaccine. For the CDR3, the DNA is TGCAGTGCTAGCGACAGGGAGGGGGCCGGGGAGCTGTTTTTT. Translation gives CSASDREGAGELFF.